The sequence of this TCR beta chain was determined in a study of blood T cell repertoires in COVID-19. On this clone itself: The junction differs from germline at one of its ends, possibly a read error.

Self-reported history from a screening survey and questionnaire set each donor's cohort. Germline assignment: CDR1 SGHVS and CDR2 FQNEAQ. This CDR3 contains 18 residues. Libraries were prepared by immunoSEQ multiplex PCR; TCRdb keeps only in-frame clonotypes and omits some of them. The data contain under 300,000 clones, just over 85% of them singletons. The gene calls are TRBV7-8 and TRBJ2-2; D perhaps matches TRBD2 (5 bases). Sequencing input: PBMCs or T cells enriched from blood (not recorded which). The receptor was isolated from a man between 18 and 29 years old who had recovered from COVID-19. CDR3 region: CASSLATAVLGNTGELFF. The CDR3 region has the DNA TGTGCCAGCAGCCTAGCCACGGCTGTGCTAGGGAACACCGGGGAGCTGTTTTTT. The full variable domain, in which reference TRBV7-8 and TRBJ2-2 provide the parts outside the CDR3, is GAGVSQSPRYKVAKRGQDVALRCDPISGHVSLFWYQQALGQGPEFLTYFQNEAQLDKSGLPSDRFFAERPEGSVSTLKIQRTQQEDSAVYLCASSLATAVLGNTGELFFGEGSRLTVL.